This TCR beta chain was profiled in a study of blood T cell repertoires in COVID-19. Study in general: Samples representing acute and convalescent COVID-19 were sourced from the United States, Italy and Spain.

This CDR3 is 17 amino acids long. Germline loops: CDR1 KGHSH, CDR2 LQKENI. Trimming shortened V by 1 base and J by 0 bases, and 10 bases separated the two germline ends. Per the authors' pipeline: Nucleated cell counts were estimated from reference gene primer amplification. The table came from immunoSEQ multiplex PCR; TCRdb's copy has only in-frame clones and leaves some out. V, J and clone size were drawn from that table, and D and trimming were deduced from the DNA. The sample holds about 260,000 clones, approximately 91% seen once. Patients in Seattle were enrolled during active infection, then followed longitudinally.

The chain has TRBV18 and TRBJ2-6; possibly TRBD1 for D (6 bases). This TCR was recovered from a person under 35 with COVID-19, enrolled during active disease. Specimen: peripheral blood. For the CDR3, the DNA is TGTGCCAGCTCACCACAGGGGGTGAGCTCTGGGGCCAACGTCCTGACTTTC. The encoded protein is CASSPQGVSSGANVLTF.